A selection of T cell receptor beta chains follows, all from one sample in a study of persistence of HIV-infected CD4 T cells. The repertoire was sequenced with immunoSEQ multiplex PCR; TCRdb's copy has only in-frame clones and lacks some. Here the sample spans some 13,000 clones, approximately 68% being singletons. Their specific antigens are unknown. Specimen: CD4+ T cells sorted from PBMCs after roughly 18-hour stimulation, collected from a patient who received antiretroviral therapy. Source of these receptors: an adult man with HIV who was CMV-seropositive. CDR3s include the opening cysteine and the closing phenylalanine or tryptophan.

>TRBJ2-1|TRBV7-2
CASSSGRSSSYNEQFF
>TRBJ2-5|TRBV20-1
CSASPISGGKEETQYF
>TRBJ2-1|TRBV18
CASSTQGNNEQFF
>TRBJ1-2|TRBV13
CASSLGRGQVGYTF
>TRBJ2-2|TRBV5-1
CASSLMNTGELFF
>TRBJ1-5|TRBV7-2
CASSPYLDSVQPQHF
>TRBJ2-1|TRBV7-2
CASSGRKRAYNEQFF
>TRBJ1-1|TRBV19
CASSRWAEAFF
>TRBJ1-2|TRBV12-3/TRBV12-4
CASGSYGYTF
>TRBJ2-7|TRBV5-1
CASSLALGQGTYEQYF
>TRBJ1-2|TRBV10-2
CASTEGLGYGYTF
>TRBJ1-1|TRBV6-5
CASNGGLGEAFF
>TRBJ2-6|TRBV5-1
CASEQISGANVLTF
>TRBJ1-1|TRBV15
CATSTRTVNTEAFF
>TRBJ2-5|TRBV24-1
CATSEPGSETQYF
>TRBJ1-1|TRBV5-1
CASSTGSLNTEAFF
>TRBJ1-1|TRBV3-1/TRBV3-2
CASTRTGGRNTEAFF